This TCR beta chain comes out of a study of T-cell reconstitution after alpha-beta-depleted transplantation in children. Study-wide points: T-cell counts and diversity at one year post-transplant came mainly from newly produced T cells. Two months or so post-transplant, alpha-beta T cells reportedly derived from several hundred expanded graft clones. Surviving recipient cells, namely T cells and thymic progenitors, were the source of high day-60 TCRbeta diversity in some patients.

Construction of the TCRbeta library involved unique molecular identifiers. TCRdb passed the PCR reads through MiXCR, listing each CDR3 protein once. The data show about 420,000 distinct CDR3 sequences, around 15% seen once. This clonotype appeared once. What it binds is not known. The clonotype originates from a boy younger than two who had a stem cell transplant for Wiskott-Aldrich syndrome, so the T cells may come from the graft donor. Sequences were derived from PBMCs, mostly from graft donor cells, sampled 360 days after TCRalphabeta/CD19-depleted stem cell transplant.

DNA of the CDR3: TGCGCCAGCAGCCCGTGGGACTCGCGGGGGGAGTCCTACGAGCAGTACTTC. This translates into CASSPWDSRGESYEQYF. The J gene is TRBJ2-7, the V gene TRBV4-1; 8 bases fit TRBD2. The germline V gene has CDR1 MGHRA and CDR2 YSYEKL. V dropped 4 bases and J dropped 1; count of bases not matched to a gene: 12. The CDR3 is 17 residues long.